These 7 T cell receptor beta chains share one sample of origin, sequenced in a study of blood T cell repertoires in COVID-19. The assay was immunoSEQ multiplex PCR, and TCRdb's table has in-frame clones only and misses some. The repertoire holds roughly 190,000 clones, with around 81% as singletons. The sequenced material came from peripheral blood. Receptor source: a human donor with acute or convalescent COVID-19. The donor label of this sample is uncertain.

This clone appeared once. The genes are TRBV27 and TRBJ2-7; 7 positions agree with TRBD2. Losses at the gene ends were 0 bases for V and 4 bases for J; bases not matched to a gene: 6. The CDR3 runs 15 residues. CDR1 and CDR2 from the germline V gene are MNHEY and SMNVEV (reference sequence). The CDR3 spells CASSLSGGSTYEQYF. The CDR3 DNA reads as TGTGCCAGCAGTTTATCCGGCGGGAGTACTTACGAGCAGTACTTC.

The rearrangement joins TRBV19 to TRBJ2-1; 9 bases are a match to TRBD2. Germline assignment: CDR1 LNHDA and CDR2 SQIVND (reference sequence). The CDR3 loop spans 15 amino acids. V lost 3 bases, J lost 4 bases, and 4 bases stayed unmatched. The CDR3 coding sequence is TGTGCCAGTAGTATCGGGACTAGCCGTTACAATGAGCAGTTCTTC. This codes for CASSIGTSRYNEQFF. Combining the CDR3 with reference TRBV19 and TRBJ2-1 gives the whole variable domain DGGITQSPKYLFRKEGQNVTLSCEQNLNHDAMYWYRQDPGQGLRLIYYSQIVNDFQKGDIAEGYSVSREKKESFPLTVTSAQKNPTAFYLCASSIGTSRYNEQFFGPGTRLTVL.

The chain has TRBV6-5 and TRBJ2-5; 7 bases fit TRBD2. This CDR3 region has 13 residues. V shed 5 bases and J 3 bases; nucleotides not matched to a gene: 3. Germline CDR1 MNHEY, CDR2 SVGAGI. CDR3 nucleotide sequence: TGTGCCAGCAGTCCCGGGACTAAAGAGACCCAGTACTTC. Translating gives CASSPGTKETQYF.

The chain employs TRBV18 and TRBJ2-7; 10 bases line up with TRBD2. V lost 3 bases and J lost 0; bases outside the gene matches: 2. The CDR3 is made up of 15 amino acids. The germline gives CDR1 KGHSH, CDR2 LQKENI. DNA of the CDR3: TGTGCCAGCTCACCGGCTAGCGGGAGCTCCTACGAGCAGTACTTC. Protein sequence: CASSPASGSSYEQYF. Combining the CDR3 with reference TRBV18 and TRBJ2-7 gives the whole variable domain NAGVMQNPRHLVRRRGQEARLRCSPMKGHSHVYWYRQLPEEGLKFMVYLQKENIIDESGMPKERFSAEFPKEGPSILRIQQVVRGDSAAYFCASSPASGSSYEQYFGPGTRLTVT.

This clone was seen more than once but under ten times. V is TRBV5-6 and J is TRBJ1-3; D unclear. CDR1 and CDR2 from the germline V gene are SGHDT and YYEEEE. This CDR3 contains 17 residues. The V end was cut by 0 bases, the J end by 2 bases, with 15 bases between. The CDR3 DNA reads as TGTGCCAGCAGCTTGGACCCTAAGAGGCTGACTGGAAACACCATATATTTT. Translated, it gives CASSLDPKRLTGNTIYF.

This chain uses TRBV30 with TRBJ2-3; 8 bases agree with TRBD2. The V gene's germline CDR1 is GTSNPN and CDR2 SVGIG (reference sequence). The CDR3 is 17 amino acids. The V segment lost 0 bases and the J segment 3 bases; nucleotides outside the gene matches: 11. As DNA, the CDR3 is TGTGCCTGGAGTGTACAGTGGGGGCGGGGGGATACAGATACGCAGTATTTT. This gives the protein CAWSVQWGRGDTDTQYF. The complete variable domain, with remaining parts taken from reference TRBV30 and TRBJ2-3, reads SQTIHQWPATLVQPVGSPLSLECTVEGTSNPNLYWYRQAAGRGLQLLFYSVGIGQISSEVPQNLSASRPQDRQFILSSKKLLLSDSGFYLCAWSVQWGRGDTDTQYFGPGTRLTVL.

The chain has TRBV28 and TRBJ2-5, with 7 positions matching TRBD1. The CDR3 is made up of 15 amino acids. Unmatched junction bases numbered 9, after V lost 5 bases and J lost 3 bases. Per germline, CDR1 MDHEN and CDR2 SYDVKM. CDR3 region: CASSLLAGQEETQYF. The DNA of the CDR3 is TGTGCCAGCAGTCTGCTGGCTGGACAGGAAGAGACCCAGTACTTC.